One sample yielded the 32 T cell receptor beta chains listed below, sequenced in a study of type 1 and type 2 diabetes patients (dated by TCRdb to the mid-2010s). Sequenced on an Illumina MiSeq. Genomic DNA from sorted T cell subsets was used as template for TCRbeta CDR3 amplification. Multiplex PCR with 30 forward and 13 reverse primers amplified the TCRbeta CDR3 region. TCRdb ran its own pipeline on the public reads, namely fastp trimming at Q25 and MiXCR clone calling, and kept in-frame beta chains. Rows are combined by CDR3 protein, so each entry shows the most common genes and DNA. In all, the sample holds approximately 260,000 distinct CDR3 sequences, and approximately 45% of those were seen once. The top ten constitute approximately 15% of the sample. The sample was peripheral blood mononuclear cells (PBMCs). These receptors were obtained from a man aged 18 to 30 with type 2 diabetes.

The chain is built from TRBV20-1 and TRBJ1-2; D is uncertain. The length of the CDR3 is 16 residues. Deletions cut 2 bases from V and 8 bases from J, with 24 bases between. Germline lookup yields CDR1 DFQATT and CDR2 SNEGSKA (reference sequence). CDR3 loop: CSARSYTRGGLRGYTF. CDR3 DNA: TGCAGTGCTAGATCCTACACCAGAGGAGGGCTAAGAGGCTACACCTTC.

In its sample, this clonotype was seen a few times. V gene TRBV20-1 combines with J gene TRBJ1-4; maybe TRBD1 (5 bases). The ends were cut back, 0 bases at V and 11 bases at J, with 10 bases in the middle. Germline loops: CDR1 DFQATT, CDR2 SNEGSKA (reference sequence). This CDR3 has 12 residues. CDR3 sequence: CSARDRGGKLFF. CDR3 DNA sequence: TGCAGTGCTAGAGATCGGGGGGGGAAACTGTTTTTT.

Only one count was recorded for this clonotype. Compared with germline, one end of the junction differs, possibly owing to a read error. This chain joins TRBV2 and TRBJ1-5, with 7 bases matching TRBD1. CDR3 length: 13 amino acids. Germline V CDR1 and CDR2: SNHLY, FYNNEI. CDR3 DNA: TGTGCCAGCAGTGGGACAGGCAATCAGCCCCACCATTTT. Translating it yields CASSGTGNQPHHF.

The chain couples TRBV4-3 to TRBJ2-7, with D uncertain. The CDR3 length is 14 residues. V lost 0 bases and J lost 4, with 10 bases in between. Germline V gene lookup returns CDR1 LGHNA and CDR2 YSLEER. The CDR3 DNA is TGCGCCAGCAGCCAAGATTTGGTCGGATACGAGCAGTACTTC. It is translated as CASSQDLVGYEQYF.

The chain recombines TRBV3-1 with TRBJ2-3; D perhaps matches TRBD2 (6 bases). V dropped 4 bases and J dropped 2 bases, with 22 bases sitting between them. This CDR3 comprises 18 residues. Per germline, CDR1 LGHDT and CDR2 YNNKEL (reference sequence). DNA for the CDR3: TGTGCCAGCAGCCCCCCATTCGGCGGGAAGGCTTACACAGATACGCAGTATTTT. It encodes CASSPPFGGKAYTDTQYF.

The chain is built from TRBV27 and TRBJ2-3; 14 bases are a match to TRBD2. The CDR3 runs 20 residues. With 5 bases clipped from V and 1 base from J, the junction kept 14 bases outside the gene matches. The germline V gene encodes CDR1 MNHEY and CDR2 SMNVEV (reference sequence). The CDR3 DNA is TGTGCCAGCAGTCTCCGACTAGCGGGGGGGCCTCGCCCAGGCACAGATACGCAGTATTTT. This translates into CASSLRLAGGPRPGTDTQYF.

The V call is TRBV19, the J call TRBJ1-1; weak D call: TRBD1 (6 bases). The CDR3 loop spans 15 amino acids. Germline V gives CDR1 LNHDA, CDR2 SQIVND (reference sequence). V was pared by 5 bases and J by 3 bases, with 16 bases between. The CDR3 region is CASSPQGGEDTEAFF. The CDR3 DNA reads as TGTGCCAGTAGTCCCCAAGGGGGGGAGGACACTGAAGCTTTCTTT.

The genes are TRBV20-1 and TRBJ2-1; D unclear. Per the germline V gene, CDR1 is DFQATT and CDR2 is SNEGSKA (reference sequence). CDR3 length equals 10 residues. The V end lost 5 bases, the J end lost 6 bases, and 5 bases lay between the germline ends. CDR3: CSALGNEQFF. The CDR3 DNA reads TGCAGTGCTTTAGGCAATGAGCAGTTCTTC.

V usage is TRBV19 and J usage is TRBJ2-7, with 10 nucleotides matching TRBD1. Germline values: CDR1 LNHDA, CDR2 SQIVND (reference sequence). The CDR3 is 15 amino acids. Trimming cost V 5 bases and J 5 bases; bases outside gene matches: 9. The chain's CDR3 is CASSQRDRGKDEQYF. The CDR3 DNA reads as TGTGCCAGTAGTCAGCGGGACAGGGGTAAGGACGAGCAGTACTTC.

Turning to this clonotype: A much larger clone lies one base from this, so it may be a read error. V usage is TRBV7-3 and J usage is TRBJ2-2; D gene unclear. Germline loops: CDR1 SGHTA, CDR2 FQGTGA. The CDR3 loop spans 14 amino acids. Trimming took off 7 bases at V and 3 bases at J, with 12 bases between the two ends. Here the CDR3 DNA reads TGTGCCAGCAACTCCCATCTGGACACCGGGGAGCTGTTTTTT. This translates into CASNSHLDTGELFF.

In its sample, this clonotype was seen a few times. The V call is TRBV11-2, the J call TRBJ2-7; no clear D gene. Germline V gives CDR1 SGHAT, CDR2 FQNNGV. V was trimmed by 1 base and J by 6 bases, leaving 16 bases between them. This CDR3 contains 15 residues. CDR3 bases: TGTGCCAGCAGCTTAGCCCTAGTTTTGATTACCGAGCAGTACTTC. Translating it yields CASSLALVLITEQYF.

This clonotype was observed at least ten times. The V call is TRBV2, the J call TRBJ2-5, with 7 nucleotides matching TRBD2. The trim removed 3 bases at V and 4 bases at J, leaving 5 bases unmatched. This CDR3 region has 14 residues. The V gene's germline CDR1 is SNHLY and CDR2 FYNNEI. CDR3 DNA: TGTGCCAGCAGTGACCTCGGCGGGAGAGAGACCCAGTACTTC. Translating gives CASSDLGGRETQYF.

The chain combines TRBV6-8 with TRBJ1-2; D uncertain. Per the germline V gene, CDR1 is MNHGY and CDR2 is SAAAGT. The CDR3 has 11 amino acids. V lost 8 bases, J lost 3 bases, and 7 bases lay in between. CDR3 protein: CASGPDYGYTF. Here the CDR3 DNA reads TGTGCCAGCGGGCCAGACTATGGCTACACCTTC.

This chain connects TRBV30 to TRBJ2-3, with TRBD1 matching over 12 bases. CDR3 length: 16 amino acids. Losses at the gene ends were 3 bases for V and 2 bases for J; bases not matched to a gene: 6. Per the germline V gene, CDR1 is GTSNPN and CDR2 is SVGIG (reference sequence). The CDR3 bases are TGTGCCTGGAGCGGGGGGACAGGGGGCCCCACAGATACGCAGTATTTT. Encoded protein: CAWSGGTGGPTDTQYF.

The V gene is TRBV9, the J gene TRBJ2-3; weak D call: TRBD2 (6 bases). The CDR3 extends over 14 amino acids. V was shortened by 7 bases and J by 4 bases, with 16 bases between the two germline ends. The germline CDR1 and CDR2 sequences are SGDLS and YYNGEE. The CDR3 nucleotides read TGTGCCAGCGGGCTAACCCCGGGGGCAGATACGCAGTATTTT. It specifies CASGLTPGADTQYF.

The V gene is TRBV9, the J gene TRBJ2-7; D possibly uses TRBD1 or TRBD2 (5 bases each). Germline V lookup: CDR1 SGDLS, CDR2 YYNGEE. V lost 6 bases and J 5 bases, leaving 18 bases between the germline ends. The CDR3 runs 14 residues. CDR3 coding DNA: TGTGCCAGCACCCAGGACCTTGGGGGTAACGAGCAGTACTTC. Translating it yields CASTQDLGGNEQYF.

This clonotype was picked up a small number of times. The rearrangement links TRBV20-1 to TRBJ1-5, with 10 nucleotides matching TRBD1. The germline V gene encodes CDR1 DFQATT and CDR2 SNEGSKA (reference sequence). The ends lost 6 bases at V and 1 base at J; junction bases unmatched: 3. CDR3 length: 14 residues. The CDR3 DNA reads as TGCAGTGCACCGGACAGGGGGAGCAATCAGCCCCAGCATTTT. Amino acid sequence: CSAPDRGSNQPQHF.

The table lists this clonotype with a few counts. The chain links TRBV19 to TRBJ2-2; D remains unclear. The CDR3 is 14 amino acids. The V end was cut by 3 bases, the J end by 7 bases, with 12 bases between. Germline-derived CDR1 and CDR2 are LNHDA and SQIVND (reference sequence). As DNA, the CDR3 is TGTGCCAGTAGTATCCGATCTTGGGACGGGGAGCTGTTTTTT. It is translated as CASSIRSWDGELFF.

The chain carries TRBV6-2 or TRBV6-3 and TRBJ2-1; TRBD2 might be the D (6 bases). The CDR3 runs 16 residues. Germline CDR1 MNHEY, CDR2 SVGEGT. V lost 6 bases and J 5 bases, leaving 20 bases between the germline ends. CDR3: CASSPHYGRSDNEQFF. In DNA, the CDR3 is TGTGCCAGCAGCCCTCATTATGGGAGGAGTGACAATGAGCAGTTCTTC.

The V call is TRBV20-1, the J call TRBJ1-1, with D unclear. In germline, CDR1 is DFQATT, CDR2 SNEGSKA (reference sequence). The CDR3 extends over 11 amino acids. Deletions cut 6 bases from V and 2 bases from J, with 7 bases between. CDR3 nucleotides: TGCAGTGCACTCTCCAACACTGAAGCTTTCTTT. Protein sequence: CSALSNTEAFF.

The V and J genes are TRBV15 and TRBJ1-2; 11 bases fit TRBD1. Per the germline V gene, CDR1 is LNHNV and CDR2 is YYDKDF (reference sequence). CDR3 length: 15 amino acids. Unmatched junction bases numbered 7, after V lost 8 bases and J lost 2 bases. In DNA, the CDR3 is TGTGCCACCGGGGACAGGGGGTTTGAGAACTATGGCTACACCTTC. Translation: CATGDRGFENYGYTF.

This sequence joins TRBV7-8 and TRBJ2-5, with 9 nucleotides matching TRBD1. This CDR3 comprises 15 residues. Unmatched junction bases numbered 9, after V lost 5 bases and J lost 5 bases. Germline CDR1 and CDR2: SGHVS and FQNEAQ. The CDR3 reads CASSTSGTGQETQYF. CDR3 DNA: TGTGCCAGCAGCACCTCCGGGACAGGGCAGGAGACCCAGTACTTC.

This clonotype was seen a few times. The genes are TRBV2 and TRBJ2-2; the match to TRBD2 covers 14 bases. The CDR3 sequence is 16 residues long. V lost 6 bases to trimming and J lost 7 bases; unmatched junction nucleotides: 7. Looked up from germline, CDR1 is SNHLY and CDR2 is FYNNEI. CDR3 loop: CASSPGLAGGGGELFF. In DNA, the CDR3 is TGTGCCAGCAGCCCAGGACTAGCGGGGGGTGGCGGGGAGCTGTTTTTT.

This chain connects TRBV10-1 to TRBJ2-1; D may match TRBD1 or TRBD2 (7 bases each). V was shortened by 3 bases and J by 6 bases, with 12 bases between the two germline ends. In germline, CDR1 is WNHNN, CDR2 SYGVQD (reference sequence). The CDR3 contains 14 residues. Written as DNA, the CDR3 is TGCGCCAGCAGTGAAGGGAGGGGGCTCAATGAGCAGTTCTTC. This encodes CASSEGRGLNEQFF.

The chain uses TRBV13 and TRBJ2-7; perhaps TRBD1 as D (6 bases). This CDR3 region has 14 residues. Germline assignment: CDR1 PRHDT and CDR2 FYEKMQ (reference sequence). V dropped 6 bases and J dropped 4 bases, with 16 bases sitting between them. The CDR3 nucleotides read TGTGCCAGCAGTGCAGGGGCAGTCCGGTACGAGCAGTACTTC. Protein: CASSAGAVRYEQYF.

This clonotype was counted a single time. The CDR3 sequence: CASSTGSAQETQYF. DNA of the CDR3: TGTGCCAGCAGTACAGGGTCCGCCCAAGAGACCCAGTACTTC. The gene calls are TRBV2 and TRBJ2-5, with D perhaps TRBD1 (6 bases). The CDR3 covers 14 residues. The germline V gene encodes CDR1 SNHLY and CDR2 FYNNEI. Deletions cut 5 bases from V and 1 base from J, with 11 bases between.

The chain is built from TRBV30 and TRBJ2-5; D uncertain. TRBJ2-1 explains the end of the DNA better; the J call may be wrong. The germline V gene encodes CDR1 GTSNPN and CDR2 SVGIG (reference sequence). The CDR3 consists of 11 residues. The CDR3 DNA reads as TGTGCCTGGAGGAGAACTCATGAGCAGTTCTTC. This codes for CAWRRTHEQFF.

The rearrangement uses TRBV19 and TRBJ2-7; no clear D gene. The germline V and J ends were trimmed by 1 base and 2 bases, with 6 bases remaining between them. CDR3 size: 13 residues. The germline CDR1 and CDR2 sequences are LNHDA and SQIVND (reference sequence). The CDR3 nucleotides are TGTGCCAGTAGTATAGGGCCAGCCTACGAGCAGTACTTC. This gives the protein CASSIGPAYEQYF.

The chain has TRBV7-3 and TRBJ2-3; possible D gene TRBD1, 5 bases. This CDR3 has 13 residues. The germline CDR1 and CDR2 sequences are SGHTA and FQGTGA. V was clipped by 1 base and J by 7 bases, with 9 bases between them. In DNA form, the CDR3 reads TGTGCCAGCAGCTTAATTCAGGGAAATACGCAGTATTTT. This gives the protein CASSLIQGNTQYF.

The gene calls are TRBV18 and TRBJ2-7; 8 bases line up with TRBD2. J was trimmed by 4 bases and V by 0 bases; bases with no gene match: 2. The CDR3 sequence is 14 residues long. Germline CDR1 is KGHSH and CDR2 is LQKENI. The CDR3 nucleotides read TGTGCCAGCTCACCACCCGGCGGGGGGTACGAGCAGTACTTC. This gives the protein CASSPPGGGYEQYF.

V is TRBV6-6 and J is TRBJ1-5, with 9 bases that match TRBD1. Germline CDR1 and CDR2: MNHNY and SVGAGI (reference sequence). Unmatched junction bases numbered 9, after V lost 6 bases and J lost 6 bases. The CDR3 has 15 residues. The CDR3 coding sequence is TGTGCCAGCAGGTCGACAGGGGGAGGGGGTCAGCCCCAGCATTTT. Translating it yields CASRSTGGGGQPQHF.

The genes are TRBV15 and TRBJ2-7, with 7 bases fitting TRBD1. This CDR3 spans 13 amino acids. Germline trimming cut 1 base from V and 4 bases from J; bases unmatched to any gene: 1. Per the germline V gene, CDR1 is LNHNV and CDR2 is YYDKDF (reference sequence). CDR3 nucleotide sequence: TGTGCCACCAGCAGAGGGGGACAGTACGAGCAGTACTTC. It codes for CATSRGGQYEQYF.